This TCR beta chain was identified in a study of control samples from healthy donors and cancer patients. Data came from immunoSEQ multiplex PCR; TCRdb stores just in-frame clones and leaves some out. The table lists over 100,000 clones, about 87% of them singletons, with around 3.4% in the top ten. This CDR3 contains 15 residues. J lost 2 bases, V lost 4 bases, and 8 bases had no gene match. CDR1 is SGHRS, CDR2 YFSETQ, per germline. This receptor was identified in a man in his forties in good health. The chain combines TRBV5-1 with TRBJ2-7, with TRBD1 matching 8 bases. Sample: blood. CDR3 nucleotide sequence: TGCGCCAGCAGCACCCCGACAGGGGACCCCTACGAGCAGTACTTC. Residues: CASSTPTGDPYEQYF.